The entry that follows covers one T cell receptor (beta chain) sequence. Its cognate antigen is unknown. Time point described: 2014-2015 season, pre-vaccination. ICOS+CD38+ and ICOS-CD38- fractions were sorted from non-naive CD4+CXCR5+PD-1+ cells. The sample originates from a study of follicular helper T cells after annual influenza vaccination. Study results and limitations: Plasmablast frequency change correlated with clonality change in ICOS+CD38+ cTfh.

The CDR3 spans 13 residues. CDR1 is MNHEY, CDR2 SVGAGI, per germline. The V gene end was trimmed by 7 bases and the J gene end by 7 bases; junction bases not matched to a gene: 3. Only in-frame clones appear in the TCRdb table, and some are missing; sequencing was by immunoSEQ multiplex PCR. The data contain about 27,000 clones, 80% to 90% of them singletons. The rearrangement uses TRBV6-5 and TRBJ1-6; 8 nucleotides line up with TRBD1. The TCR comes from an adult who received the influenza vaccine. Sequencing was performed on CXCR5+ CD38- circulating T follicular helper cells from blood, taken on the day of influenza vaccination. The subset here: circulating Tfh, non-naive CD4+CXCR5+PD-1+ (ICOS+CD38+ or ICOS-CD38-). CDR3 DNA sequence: TGTGCCAGCACCAGGGACAGGAATTCACCCCTCCACTTT. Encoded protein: CASTRDRNSPLHF.